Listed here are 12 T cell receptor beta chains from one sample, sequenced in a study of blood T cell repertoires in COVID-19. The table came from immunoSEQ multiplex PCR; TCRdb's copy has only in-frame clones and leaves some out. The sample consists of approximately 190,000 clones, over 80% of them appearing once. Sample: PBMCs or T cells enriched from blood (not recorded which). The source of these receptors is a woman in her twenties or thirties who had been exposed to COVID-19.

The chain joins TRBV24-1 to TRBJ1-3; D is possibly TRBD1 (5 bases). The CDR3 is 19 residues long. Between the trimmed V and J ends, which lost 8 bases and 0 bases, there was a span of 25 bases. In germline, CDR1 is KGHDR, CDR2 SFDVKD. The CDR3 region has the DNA TGTGCCACCACCCCCGGGGGGAGGCCGGCCCCCTCCTCTGGAAACACCATATATTTT. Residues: CATTPGGRPAPSSGNTIYF.

The CDR3 is CASSFRGGLADTQYF. For the CDR3, the DNA is TGTGCCAGCAGCTTTCGCGGGGGGTTGGCAGATACGCAGTATTTT. V usage is TRBV7-6 and J usage is TRBJ2-3, with TRBD2 matching over 8 bases. V lost 3 bases and J lost 4; bases outside the gene matches: 6. This CDR3 region has 15 residues. Germline V gene lookup returns CDR1 SGHVS and CDR2 FNYEAQ.

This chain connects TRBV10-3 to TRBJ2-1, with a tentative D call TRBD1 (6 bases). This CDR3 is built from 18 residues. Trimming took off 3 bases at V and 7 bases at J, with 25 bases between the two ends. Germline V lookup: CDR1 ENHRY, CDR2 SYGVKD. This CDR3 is CAISEWGMGRGKRNEQFF. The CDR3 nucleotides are TGTGCCATCAGTGAATGGGGGATGGGCAGGGGAAAGAGGAATGAGCAGTTCTTC.

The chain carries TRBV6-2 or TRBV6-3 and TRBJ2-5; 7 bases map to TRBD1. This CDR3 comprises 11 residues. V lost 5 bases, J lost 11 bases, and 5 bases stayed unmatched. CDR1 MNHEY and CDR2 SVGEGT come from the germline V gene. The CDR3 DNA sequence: TGTGCCAGCAGTCCCGGGACAGTGCAGTACTTC. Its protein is CASSPGTVQYF.

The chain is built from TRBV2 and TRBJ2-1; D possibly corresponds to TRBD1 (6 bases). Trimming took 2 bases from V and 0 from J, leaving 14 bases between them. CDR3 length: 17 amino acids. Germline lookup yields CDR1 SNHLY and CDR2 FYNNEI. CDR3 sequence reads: CASSEPADSSSYNEQFF. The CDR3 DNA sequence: TGTGCCAGCAGTGAACCGGCGGACAGTAGCTCCTACAATGAGCAGTTCTTC. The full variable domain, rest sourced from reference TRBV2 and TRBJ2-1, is EPEVTQTPSHQVTQMGQEVILRCVPISNHLYFYWYRQILGQKVEFLVSFYNNEISEKSEIFDDQFSVERPDGSNFTLKIRSTKLEDSAMYFCASSEPADSSSYNEQFFGPGTRLTVL.

CDR3 sequence (DNA): TGCGCCAGCAGTCAGTCCCTAGCTGGGGAGCAGTTCTTC. This gives the protein CASSQSLAGEQFF. The chain joins TRBV4-1 to TRBJ2-1; weak D call: TRBD2 (5 bases). Trimming pared 6 bases from V and 10 bases from J, leaving 16 bases between. Looked up from germline, CDR1 is MGHRA and CDR2 is YSYEKL. The CDR3 is 13 amino acids.

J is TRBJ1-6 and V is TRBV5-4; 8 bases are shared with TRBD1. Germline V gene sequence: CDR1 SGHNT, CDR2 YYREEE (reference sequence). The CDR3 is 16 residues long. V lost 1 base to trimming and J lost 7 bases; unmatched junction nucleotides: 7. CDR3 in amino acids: CASSLPGGQGNSPLHF. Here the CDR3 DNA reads TGTGCCAGCAGCTTGCCGGGAGGACAGGGAAATTCACCCCTCCACTTT.

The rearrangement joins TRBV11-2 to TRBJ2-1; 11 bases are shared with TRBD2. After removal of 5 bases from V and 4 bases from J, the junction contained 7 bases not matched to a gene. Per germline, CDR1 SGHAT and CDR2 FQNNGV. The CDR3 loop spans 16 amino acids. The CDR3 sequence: CASSTPASGGYNEQFF. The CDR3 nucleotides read TGTGCCAGCAGCACACCCGCTAGCGGGGGGTACAATGAGCAGTTCTTC.

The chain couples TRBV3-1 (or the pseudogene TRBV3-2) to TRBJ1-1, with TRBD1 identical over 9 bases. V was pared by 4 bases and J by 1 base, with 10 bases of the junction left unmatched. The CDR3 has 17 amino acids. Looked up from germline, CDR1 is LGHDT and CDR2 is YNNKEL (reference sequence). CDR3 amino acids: CASSLKPGQGENTEAFF. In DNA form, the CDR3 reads TGTGCCAGCAGCCTTAAACCGGGACAGGGTGAGAACACTGAAGCTTTCTTT.

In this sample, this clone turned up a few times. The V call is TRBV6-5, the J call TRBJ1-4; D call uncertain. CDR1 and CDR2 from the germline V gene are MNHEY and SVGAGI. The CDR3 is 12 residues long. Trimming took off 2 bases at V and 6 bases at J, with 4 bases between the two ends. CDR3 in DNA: TGTGCCAGCAGTTACGAGGATGAAAAACTGTTTTTT. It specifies CASSYEDEKLFF.

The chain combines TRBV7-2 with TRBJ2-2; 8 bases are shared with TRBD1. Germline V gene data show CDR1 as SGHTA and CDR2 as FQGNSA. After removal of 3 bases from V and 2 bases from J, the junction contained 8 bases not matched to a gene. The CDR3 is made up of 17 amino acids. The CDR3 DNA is TGTGCCAGCAGCTTGGGAAGAGGACAGGGTAACACCGGGGAGCTGTTTTTT. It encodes CASSLGRGQGNTGELFF.

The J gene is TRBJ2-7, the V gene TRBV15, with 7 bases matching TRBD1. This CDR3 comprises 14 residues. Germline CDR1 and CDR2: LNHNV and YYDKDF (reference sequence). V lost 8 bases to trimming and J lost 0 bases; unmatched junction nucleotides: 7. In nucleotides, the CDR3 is TGTGCCACCCGGCCGGACAGGAGCTCCTACGAGCAGTACTTC. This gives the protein CATRPDRSSYEQYF.